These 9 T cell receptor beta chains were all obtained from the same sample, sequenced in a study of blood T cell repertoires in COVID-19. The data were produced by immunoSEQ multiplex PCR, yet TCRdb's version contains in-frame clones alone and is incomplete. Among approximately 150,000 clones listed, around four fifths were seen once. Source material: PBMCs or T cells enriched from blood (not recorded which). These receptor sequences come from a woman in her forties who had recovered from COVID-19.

CDR3: CATSDSGAGEETQYF. The CDR3 DNA reads as TGTGCCACCAGTGATTCCGGAGCGGGGGAAGAGACCCAGTACTTC. This chain joins TRBV24-1 and TRBJ2-5, with 8 bases fitting TRBD2. CDR1 and CDR2 (germline): KGHDR, SFDVKD. The CDR3 loop spans 15 amino acids. The V and J ends lost 2 bases and 3 bases, in that order; junction bases with no gene match: 4.

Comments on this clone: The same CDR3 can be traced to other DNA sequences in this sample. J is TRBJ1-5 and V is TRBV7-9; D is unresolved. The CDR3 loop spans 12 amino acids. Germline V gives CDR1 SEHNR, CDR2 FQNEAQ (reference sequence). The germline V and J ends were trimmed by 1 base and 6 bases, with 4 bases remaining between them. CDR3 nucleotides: TGTGCCAGCAGCTTAGACAGTCAGCCCCAGCATTTT. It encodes CASSLDSQPQHF.

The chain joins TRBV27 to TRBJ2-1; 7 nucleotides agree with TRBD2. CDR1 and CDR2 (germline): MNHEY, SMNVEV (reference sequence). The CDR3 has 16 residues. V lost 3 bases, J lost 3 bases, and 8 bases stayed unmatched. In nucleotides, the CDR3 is TGTGCCAGCAGTTTGTCTGGACTAGTCCGCTACAATGAGCAGTTCTTC. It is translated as CASSLSGLVRYNEQFF.

The CDR3 reads CASSLRPGTPASNEQFF. The CDR3 DNA reads as TGCGCCAGCAGCTTGAGGCCCGGGACACCTGCGAGCAATGAGCAGTTCTTC. V gene TRBV5-1 combines with J gene TRBJ2-1; D might be TRBD1 (6 bases). V lost 1 base and J 6 bases, leaving 20 bases between the germline ends. CDR3 size: 17 residues. Germline lookup yields CDR1 SGHRS and CDR2 YFSETQ.

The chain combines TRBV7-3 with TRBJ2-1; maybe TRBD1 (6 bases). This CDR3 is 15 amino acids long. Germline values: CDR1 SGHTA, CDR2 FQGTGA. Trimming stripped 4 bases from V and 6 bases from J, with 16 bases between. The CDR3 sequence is CASSSSVRGSNEQFF. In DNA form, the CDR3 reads TGTGCCAGCAGCTCCTCAGTAAGGGGGTCCAATGAGCAGTTCTTC.

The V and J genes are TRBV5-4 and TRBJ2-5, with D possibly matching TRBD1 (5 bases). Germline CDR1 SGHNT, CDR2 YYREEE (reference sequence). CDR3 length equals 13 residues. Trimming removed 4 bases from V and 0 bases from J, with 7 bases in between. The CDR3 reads CASSRTYQETQYF. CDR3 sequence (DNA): TGTGCCAGCAGCCGGACATACCAAGAGACCCAGTACTTC.

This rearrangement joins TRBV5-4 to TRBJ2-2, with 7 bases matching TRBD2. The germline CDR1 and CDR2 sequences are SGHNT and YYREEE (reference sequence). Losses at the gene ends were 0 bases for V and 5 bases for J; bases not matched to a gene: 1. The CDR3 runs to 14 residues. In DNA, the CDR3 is TGTGCCAGCAGCTTGGGGGGAGGGACCGGGGAGCTGTTTTTT. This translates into CASSLGGGTGELFF.

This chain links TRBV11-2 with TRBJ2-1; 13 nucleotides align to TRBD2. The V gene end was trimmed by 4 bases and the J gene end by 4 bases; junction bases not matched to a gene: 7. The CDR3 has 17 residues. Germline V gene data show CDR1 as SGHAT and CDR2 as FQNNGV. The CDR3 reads CASSSGTSGTIYNEQFF. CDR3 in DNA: TGTGCCAGCAGCTCCGGGACTAGCGGGACGATTTACAATGAGCAGTTCTTC.

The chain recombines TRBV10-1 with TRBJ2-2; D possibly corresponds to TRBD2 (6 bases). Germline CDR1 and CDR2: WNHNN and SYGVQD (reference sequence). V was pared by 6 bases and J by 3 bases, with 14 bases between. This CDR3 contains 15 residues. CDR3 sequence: CASRYPGSYTGELFF. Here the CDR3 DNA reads TGCGCCAGCAGGTACCCCGGGAGTTACACCGGGGAGCTGTTTTTT.